The TCR beta chain described here comes from a study of long-term antiretroviral therapy in people with HIV. Assay version v3.0 of immunoSEQ was used, and it was run at survey level. Sequencing was performed with immunoSEQ multiplex PCR; in TCRdb, only in-frame clones are kept and a portion is missing. The sample lists 30,000 to 45,000 clones, less than 85% occurring once. V dropped 1 base and J dropped 4; count of bases not matched to a gene: 4. This CDR3 has 16 amino acids. CDR1 and CDR2 from the germline V gene are SGHTA and FQGNSA. The V and J genes are TRBV7-2 and TRBJ1-4, with TRBD1 matching over 9 bases. The sequence was obtained from a young man with HIV. This specimen was unsorted PBMCs, taken 3.4 years after starting antiretroviral therapy. The CDR3 coding sequence is TGTGCCAGCAGCTTAGGAGGACAGGGGTATAATGAAAAACTGTTTTTT. This gives the protein CASSLGGQGYNEKLFF.